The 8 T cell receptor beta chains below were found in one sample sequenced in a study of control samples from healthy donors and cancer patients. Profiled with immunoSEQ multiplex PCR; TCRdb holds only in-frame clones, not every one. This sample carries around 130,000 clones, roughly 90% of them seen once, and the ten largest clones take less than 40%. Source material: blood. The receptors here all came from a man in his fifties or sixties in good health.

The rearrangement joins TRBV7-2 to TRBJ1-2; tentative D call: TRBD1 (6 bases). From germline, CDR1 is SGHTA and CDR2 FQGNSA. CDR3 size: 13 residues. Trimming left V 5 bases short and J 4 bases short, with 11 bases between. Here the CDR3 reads CASSTQGRYGYTF. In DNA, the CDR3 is TGTGCCAGCAGCACACAGGGCCGCTATGGCTACACCTTC.

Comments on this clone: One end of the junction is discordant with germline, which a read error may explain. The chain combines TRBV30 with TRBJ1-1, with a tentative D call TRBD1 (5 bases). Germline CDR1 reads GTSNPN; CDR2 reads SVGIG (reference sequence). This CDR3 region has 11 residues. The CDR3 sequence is CAWSVLGGMYF. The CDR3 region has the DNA TGTGCCTGGAGTGTACTGGGGGGGATGTACTTT.

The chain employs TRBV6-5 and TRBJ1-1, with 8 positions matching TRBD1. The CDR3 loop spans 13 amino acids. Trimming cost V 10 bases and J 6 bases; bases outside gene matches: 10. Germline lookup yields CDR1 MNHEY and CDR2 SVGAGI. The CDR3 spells CATQDRASAEAFF. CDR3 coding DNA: TGTGCCACCCAGGACAGGGCAAGTGCTGAAGCTTTCTTT.

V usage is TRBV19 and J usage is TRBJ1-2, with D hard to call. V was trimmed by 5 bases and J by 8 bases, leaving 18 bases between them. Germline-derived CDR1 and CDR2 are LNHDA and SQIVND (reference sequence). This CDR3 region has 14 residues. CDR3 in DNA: TGTGCCAGTAGTTACCTGGAGGGATCGGAGGGCTACACCTTC. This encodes CASSYLEGSEGYTF.

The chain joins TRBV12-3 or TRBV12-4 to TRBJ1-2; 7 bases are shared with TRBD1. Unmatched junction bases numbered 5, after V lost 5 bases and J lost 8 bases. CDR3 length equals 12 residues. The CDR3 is CASSPRGRGYTF. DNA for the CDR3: TGTGCCAGCAGTCCGAGGGGGCGAGGCTACACCTTC.

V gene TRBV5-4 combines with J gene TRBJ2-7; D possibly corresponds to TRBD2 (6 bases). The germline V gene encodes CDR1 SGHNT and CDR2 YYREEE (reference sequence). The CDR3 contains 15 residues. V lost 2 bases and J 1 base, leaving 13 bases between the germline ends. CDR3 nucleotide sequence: TGTGCCAGCAGCTTCGGCGGGGACCGATCCTACGAGCAGTACTTC. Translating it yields CASSFGGDRSYEQYF.

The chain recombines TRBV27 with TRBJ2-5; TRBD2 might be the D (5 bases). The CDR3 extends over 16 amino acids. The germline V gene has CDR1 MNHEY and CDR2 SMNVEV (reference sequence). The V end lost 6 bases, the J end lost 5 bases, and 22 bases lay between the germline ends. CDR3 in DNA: TGTGCCAGCAGCCTCCGAGGAGGAGGTATGAGGGAGACCCAGTACTTC. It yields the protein CASSLRGGGMRETQYF.

In nucleotides, the CDR3 is TGTGCCACCAGCAGAGATAGGCAGATGAACACTGAAGCTTTCTTT. Its translation: CATSRDRQMNTEAFF. The chain recombines TRBV15 with TRBJ1-1; D not resolved. Germline-derived CDR1 and CDR2 are LNHNV and YYDKDF (reference sequence). The CDR3 sequence is 15 residues long. V lost 0 bases and J 0 bases, leaving 8 bases between the germline ends.